This section outlines one TCR beta chain sequence together with its context. Antigen: not known. Germline V gene data show CDR1 as SGHRS and CDR2 as YFSETQ. The CDR3 extends over 14 amino acids. V was shortened by 0 bases and J by 4 bases, with 8 bases between the two germline ends. This record belongs to a study of CD8+CD57+ T cells in acquired aplastic anemia. Study details: The mean DNA yield obtained from sorted CD4+ and CD8+ cells came to approximately 3 ug. Study findings and constraints: In CD8+ cells, Simpson's diversity showed no significant difference between patients and controls. Patients and controls turned out to have more than 25 CD8+ CDR3 sequences in common.

Investigators profiled TCR beta VDJ and CDR3 from genomic DNA template. TCRdb ran MiXCR on the reads and lists one entry per CDR3 protein. The sample includes some 410,000 distinct CDR3 sequences, just under 70% seen only once; the top ten take 4%. J is TRBJ1-3 and V is TRBV5-1, with D maybe TRBD1 (5 bases). This TCR was sampled from a human donor in good health, serving as a control. Sequenced sample: sorted CD4+, CD8+, or CD8+CD57+ T cells (not recorded which) from PBMCs. In nucleotides, the CDR3 is TGCGCCAGCAGCTTGGGGGACGGAGGAAACACCATATATTTT. Protein: CASSLGDGGNTIYF.